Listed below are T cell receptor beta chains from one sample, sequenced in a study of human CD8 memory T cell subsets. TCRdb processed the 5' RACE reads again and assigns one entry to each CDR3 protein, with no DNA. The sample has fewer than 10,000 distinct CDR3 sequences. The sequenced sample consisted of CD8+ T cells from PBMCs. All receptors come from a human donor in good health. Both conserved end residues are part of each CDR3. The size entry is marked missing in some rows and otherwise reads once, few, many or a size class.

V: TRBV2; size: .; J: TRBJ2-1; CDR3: CASSEYRDIAYNEQFF
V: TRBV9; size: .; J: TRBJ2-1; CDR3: CASSVEDRFSYNEQFF
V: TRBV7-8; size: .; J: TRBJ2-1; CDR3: CASSATDRGYNEQFF
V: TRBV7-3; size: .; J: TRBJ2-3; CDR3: CASSSGLAGNPSTDTQYF
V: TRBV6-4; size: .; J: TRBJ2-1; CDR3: CASSDSSFPEQFF
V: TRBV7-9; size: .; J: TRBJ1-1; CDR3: CASSLLTEAFF
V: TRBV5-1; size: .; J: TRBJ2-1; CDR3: CASSLAGSLSSYNEQFF
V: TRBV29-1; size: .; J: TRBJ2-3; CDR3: CSVDDTQLATDTQYF
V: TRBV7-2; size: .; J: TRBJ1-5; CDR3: CASSLARGEAVGTPQHF
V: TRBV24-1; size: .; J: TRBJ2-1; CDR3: CATSLSGGAFNEQFF
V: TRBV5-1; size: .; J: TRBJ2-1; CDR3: CASSLRRQGRDEQFF
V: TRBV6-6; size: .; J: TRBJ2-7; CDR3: CASSMDRGHEQYF
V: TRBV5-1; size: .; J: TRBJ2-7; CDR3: CASTLTGPAGEQYF
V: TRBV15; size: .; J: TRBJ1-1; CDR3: CATGRGAGEAFF
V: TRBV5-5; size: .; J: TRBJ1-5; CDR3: CASSSVGTDSNQPQHF
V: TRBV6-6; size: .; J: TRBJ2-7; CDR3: CASGSSSYEQYF
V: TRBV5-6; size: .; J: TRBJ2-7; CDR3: CASSTRVTYEQYF
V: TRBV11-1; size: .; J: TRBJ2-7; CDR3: CASSRSGNNNEQYF
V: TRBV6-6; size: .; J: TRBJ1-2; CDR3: CASSYSEGDGYTF
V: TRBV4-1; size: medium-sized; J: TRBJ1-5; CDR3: CASSQASSGGVGSNQPQHF
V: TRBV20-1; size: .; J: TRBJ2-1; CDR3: CSARSLAGLYEQFF
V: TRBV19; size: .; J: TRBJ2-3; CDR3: CASSSATRDSTDTQYF
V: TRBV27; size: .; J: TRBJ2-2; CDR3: CASSPRENTGELFF
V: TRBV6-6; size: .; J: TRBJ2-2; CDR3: CASSYGGTGELFF
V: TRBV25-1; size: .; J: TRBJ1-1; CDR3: CASSENRGVTEAFF
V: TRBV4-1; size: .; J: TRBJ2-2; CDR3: CASNRIREDGELFF
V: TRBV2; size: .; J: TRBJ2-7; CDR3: CATGGRDLYEQYF
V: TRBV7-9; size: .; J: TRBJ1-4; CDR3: CASSPRTGENEKLFF
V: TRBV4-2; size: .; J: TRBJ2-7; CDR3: CASSQENAGGYEQYF
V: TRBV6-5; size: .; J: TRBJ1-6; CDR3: CASSPGQLNSPLHF
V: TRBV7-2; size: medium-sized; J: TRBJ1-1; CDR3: CASSDGPGTGEAFF
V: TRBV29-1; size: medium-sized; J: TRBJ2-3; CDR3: CSVEDPTSGVTDTQYF
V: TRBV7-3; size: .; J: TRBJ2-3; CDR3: CASSDPRRGVTDTQYF
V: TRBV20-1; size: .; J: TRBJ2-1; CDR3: CSARDGLIHGNEQFF
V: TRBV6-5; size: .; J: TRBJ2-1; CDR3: CASSGAGGGSYNEQFF
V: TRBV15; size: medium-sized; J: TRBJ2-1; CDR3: CATSRVQSSYNEQFF
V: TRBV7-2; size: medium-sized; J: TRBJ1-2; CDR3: CASSPRVTETNYGYTF
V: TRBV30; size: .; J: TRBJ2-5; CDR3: CAWSVGQGYETQYF
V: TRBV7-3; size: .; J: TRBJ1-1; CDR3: CASSLGVGGANTEAFF
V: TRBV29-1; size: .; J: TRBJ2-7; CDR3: CSVGPTPGLAGDGYEQYF
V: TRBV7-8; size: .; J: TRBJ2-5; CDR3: CASTPGTSAETQYF
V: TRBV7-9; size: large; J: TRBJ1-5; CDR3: CASSLADQPQHF
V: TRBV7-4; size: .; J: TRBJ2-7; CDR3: CASSLALTQSSYEQYF
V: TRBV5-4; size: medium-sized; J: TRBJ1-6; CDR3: CASSPDSGMGSPLHF
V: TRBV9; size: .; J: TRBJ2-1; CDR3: CASSVDTGARRNEQFF
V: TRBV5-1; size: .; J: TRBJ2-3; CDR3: CASSLDVGRSTDTQYF
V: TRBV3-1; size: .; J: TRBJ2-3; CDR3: CASSQTLDPSDTQYF
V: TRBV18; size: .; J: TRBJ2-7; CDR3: CASSPPHGAYEQYF
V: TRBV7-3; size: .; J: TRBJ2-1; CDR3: CASSLFPGDGYNEQFF
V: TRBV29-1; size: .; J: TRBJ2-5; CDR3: CSVEGTGLPDFETQYF
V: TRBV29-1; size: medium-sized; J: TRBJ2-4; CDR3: CSVVLAKNIQYF
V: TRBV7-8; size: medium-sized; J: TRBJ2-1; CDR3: CASSSTSGHNEQFF
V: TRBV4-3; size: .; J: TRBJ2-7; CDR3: CASSQDRTGYEQYF
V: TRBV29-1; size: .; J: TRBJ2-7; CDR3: CSVEVNALEQYF
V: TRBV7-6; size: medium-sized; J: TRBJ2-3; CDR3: CASSLDRIPGTSGVPSTDTQYF